Below, one T cell receptor beta chain is given with its context. Produced via immunoSEQ multiplex PCR; TCRdb's table is partial and in-frame only. The sample has roughly 140,000 clones; more than 70% are singletons. Germline V gene sequence: CDR1 SGDLS, CDR2 YYNGEE. The CDR3 extends over 14 amino acids. V dropped 4 bases and J dropped 3 bases, with 13 bases sitting between them. The sample originates from a study of blood T cell repertoires in COVID-19. Material for sequencing was peripheral blood. The chain joins TRBV9 to TRBJ1-2; maybe TRBD1 (5 bases). The clonotype was recovered from a human donor in a cohort sampled during active COVID-19. CDR3 sequence reads: CASSTGGSDYGYTF. In nucleotides, the CDR3 is TGTGCCAGCAGCACGGGGGGTTCGGACTATGGCTACACCTTC. The full variable domain, in which reference TRBV9 and TRBJ1-2 provide the parts outside the CDR3, is DSGVTQTPKHLITATGQRVTLRCSPRSGDLSVYWYQQSLDQGLQFLIQYYNGEERAKGNILERFSAQQFPDLHSELNLSSLELGDSALYFCASSTGGSDYGYTFGSGTRLTVV.